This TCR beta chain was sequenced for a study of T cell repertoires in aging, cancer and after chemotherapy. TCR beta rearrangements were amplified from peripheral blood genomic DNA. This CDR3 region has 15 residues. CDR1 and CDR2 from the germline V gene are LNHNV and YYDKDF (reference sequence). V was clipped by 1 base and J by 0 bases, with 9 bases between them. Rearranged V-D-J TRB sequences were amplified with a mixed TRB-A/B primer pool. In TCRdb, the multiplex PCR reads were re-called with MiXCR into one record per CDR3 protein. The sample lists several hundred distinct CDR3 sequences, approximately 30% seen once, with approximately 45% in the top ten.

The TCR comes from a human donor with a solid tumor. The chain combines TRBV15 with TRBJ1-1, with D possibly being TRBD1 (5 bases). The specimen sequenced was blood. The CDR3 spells CATSRAQGMNTEAFF. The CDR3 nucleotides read TGTGCCACCAGCAGAGCGCAGGGCATGAACACTGAAGCTTTCTTT.